A selection of T cell receptor beta chains follows, all from one sample in a study of blood T cell repertoires in COVID-19. Only in-frame clones appear in the TCRdb table, and some are missing; sequencing was by immunoSEQ multiplex PCR. The data hold about 250,000 clones, with 75% to 90% observed a single time. The material sequenced was PBMCs or T cells enriched from blood (not recorded which). All receptors derive from a woman aged 25 to 45 with acute COVID-19. Each CDR3 is given without its conserved first and last residue. The listing skips clone size in some rows; elsewhere it reads once, few, many or a size class.

clone_size j_call v_call cdr3_aa
- TRBJ1-1 TRBV6-5 ASSAGRGGTEAF
- TRBJ2-7 TRBV6-2/TRBV6-3 ASSYGPSSYEQY
- TRBJ2-2 TRBV28 ASSLRASGGRGELF
- TRBJ2-7 TRBV3-1/TRBV3-2 ASSQGAGGFYEQY
- TRBJ2-1 TRBV20-1 SASEGLAGDYNEQF
- TRBJ2-5 TRBV15 ATSRGTHQETQY
once TRBJ2-2 TRBV5-4 ASSNRLNTGELF
once TRBJ2-5 TRBV15 ATSRQGILPRDQY
- TRBJ1-5 TRBV19 ATQMQGNQPQH
- TRBJ2-3 TRBV7-8 ASWTGTGGAQDTQY
- TRBJ2-1 TRBV6-4 ASSDSAGGYNEQF
few TRBJ2-7 TRBV20-1 SASGRGPYEQY
- TRBJ1-2 TRBV6-2/TRBV6-3 ASSYSNVGGLGYT
few TRBJ1-5 TRBV4-1 ASSQPGTENQPQH
- TRBJ1-5 TRBV28 ASSRVNGNQPQH
- TRBJ2-1 TRBV10-3 AITGNSGGEQF
- TRBJ2-3 TRBV18 ASSGSVGDTQY
- TRBJ1-2 TRBV7-2 ASSPGQGVRGYT
- TRBJ2-4 TRBV2 ASNRDYGDIQY
- TRBJ2-2 TRBV13 ASSLSANTGELF
- TRBJ1-2 TRBV5-1 ASSLVGGGAGYT
- TRBJ2-1 TRBV28 ASSLWQGYNEQF
- TRBJ1-1 TRBV9 ASDREGTEAF
few TRBJ2-3 TRBV4-2 ASSQLGTSGGVDTQY
- TRBJ2-2 TRBV4-3 ASSQEGTGRTGELF
- TRBJ1-3 TRBV28 ASSSAGSSGNTIY
- TRBJ2-1 TRBV4-1 ASSYPGVRYNEQF
- TRBJ2-3 TRBV7-8 ASSFSGSSTDTQY
- TRBJ2-7 TRBV5-1 ASSLEVRVWHEQY
- TRBJ1-4 TRBV28 ATTPSDRVNEKLF
- TRBJ2-7 TRBV7-8 ASSLPSGSSYEQY
- TRBJ2-3 TRBV28 ASTSRGGHTDTQY
- TRBJ2-1 TRBV28 ASSLLERGGTYNEQF
few TRBJ1-1 TRBV7-9 ASSLRDTEAF
- TRBJ1-6 TRBV2 ASSERHRQISSYNSPLH
- TRBJ1-1 TRBV19 ASSSGSRMPEAF
- TRBJ2-1 TRBV14 ASSQEPGLVNEQF
- TRBJ2-5 TRBV28 ASSWGLAEIQETQY
- TRBJ2-5 TRBV27 ASSKDREETQY
- TRBJ2-1 TRBV7-2 ASSTRLAGGTFSYNEQF
- TRBJ1-4 TRBV7-2 ASSFSHTEKLF
- TRBJ2-5 TRBV2 ASSEALAAQETQY
- TRBJ1-2 TRBV2 ASSSRTGRTYGYT
- TRBJ2-1 TRBV27 ASSFWGGSNEQF
once TRBJ1-4 TRBV9 ASSVRQGAHADEKLF
- TRBJ1-4 TRBV7-2 ASSLFTGLLNEKLF
- TRBJ1-5 TRBV2 ASSPLNQPQH
- TRBJ2-1 TRBV27 ASSFSGSFNEQF
- TRBJ1-4 TRBV11-2 ASSLAGTAGEKLF
- TRBJ1-1 TRBV18 ASAEDSRTEAF
- TRBJ2-2 TRBV27 ASSPSGMPRTGELF